The next 20 T cell receptor beta chains were all read from a single sample in a study of blood T cell repertoires in COVID-19. Profiled with immunoSEQ multiplex PCR; TCRdb holds only in-frame clones, not every one. This table holds about 220,000 clones, 65% to 85% found once. The specimen was PBMCs or T cells enriched from blood (not recorded which). The origin of the receptors is a woman in her forties who had recovered from COVID-19.

The chain has TRBV2 and TRBJ2-3, with 8 positions matching TRBD1. The CDR3 loop spans 13 amino acids. With V trimmed by 9 bases and J by 6 bases, 8 bases remained unmatched. Germline lookup yields CDR1 SNHLY and CDR2 FYNNEI. The chain's CDR3 is CASGQGPLDTQYF. The CDR3 region has the DNA TGTGCCAGTGGACAGGGCCCGTTGGATACGCAGTATTTT.

The genes are TRBV5-1 and TRBJ1-1; 7 nucleotides agree with TRBD1. The germline V gene encodes CDR1 SGHRS and CDR2 YFSETQ. There are 15 residues in the CDR3. J gave up 1 base and V 4 bases, and 7 bases lay outside the gene matches. In DNA form, the CDR3 reads TGCGCCAGCAGCGGCTCCGGGACAGCGAACACTGAAGCTTTCTTT. It translates to CASSGSGTANTEAFF.

CDR3 DNA sequence: TGTGCCAGCAACCAAGCGGGAGGGCGCGATACGCAGTATTTT. It yields the protein CASNQAGGRDTQYF. This chain joins TRBV6-5 and TRBJ2-3; 10 bases agree with TRBD2. CDR1 and CDR2 (germline): MNHEY, SVGAGI. J lost 6 bases, V lost 7 bases, and 7 bases had no gene match. The CDR3 contains 14 residues.

The chain uses TRBV2 and TRBJ1-2; tentative D call: TRBD1 (6 bases). The CDR3 consists of 13 residues. CDR1 is SNHLY and CDR2 is FYNNEI in the germline V gene. Trimming pared 3 bases from V and 7 bases from J, leaving 12 bases between. CDR3 in amino acids: CASSDYLGGGYTF. CDR3 DNA: TGTGCCAGCAGTGATTATTTAGGGGGTGGCTACACCTTC.

The count of this clone is one. This chain connects TRBV28 to TRBJ2-1; 13 bases match TRBD2. V dropped 5 bases and J dropped 5; count of bases not matched to a gene: 3. There are 15 residues in the CDR3. Germline V CDR1 and CDR2: MDHEN, SYDVKM. As DNA, the CDR3 is TGTGCCAGCAGTGAGACTAGCGGGAGGAACAATGAGCAGTTCTTC. Its protein is CASSETSGRNNEQFF.

This clone was counted a few times. The chain is built from TRBV5-1 and TRBJ2-1; tentatively, D is TRBD1 (5 bases). In germline, CDR1 is SGHRS, CDR2 YFSETQ. The CDR3 has 16 residues. Trimming took 4 bases from V and 4 from J, leaving 18 bases between them. CDR3 DNA sequence: TGCGCCAGCAGCCTAACAGGCGACTCTTCGTACAATGAGCAGTTCTTC. Its protein product is CASSLTGDSSYNEQFF.

The rearrangement uses TRBV5-5 and TRBJ2-1; D is uncertain. The CDR3 totals 15 residues. Germline V lookup: CDR1 SGHKS, CDR2 YYEKEE (reference sequence). Trimming cost V 4 bases and J 9 bases, with 20 bases left between them. In DNA form, the CDR3 reads TGTGCCAGCAGCCCCCATGAGATGGGCATGGGTGAGCAGTTCTTC. Amino acid sequence: CASSPHEMGMGEQFF. The full variable domain, its missing parts supplied by reference TRBV5-5 and TRBJ2-1, is DAGVTQSPTHLIKTRGQQVTLRCSPISGHKSVSWYQQVLGQGPQFIFQYYEKEERGRGNFPDRFSARQFPNYSSELNVNALLLGDSALYLCASSPHEMGMGEQFFGPGTRLTVL.

The chain uses TRBV3-1 (or the pseudogene TRBV3-2) and TRBJ1-5; D is uncertain. V was trimmed by 6 bases and J by 6 bases, leaving 18 bases between them. Germline values: CDR1 LGHDT, CDR2 YNNKEL (reference sequence). The CDR3 runs 15 residues. CDR3 DNA sequence: TGTGCCAGCAGTCAAACAGCCACCGGAGGTCAGCCCCAGCATTTT. This translates into CASSQTATGGQPQHF.

The chain recombines TRBV28 with TRBJ2-4, with TRBD2 identical over 14 bases. Germline values: CDR1 MDHEN, CDR2 SYDVKM. This CDR3 has 14 residues. The V gene end was trimmed by 7 bases and the J gene end by 6 bases; junction bases not matched to a gene: 2. The CDR3 DNA sequence: TGTGCCAGCAAGACTAGCGGGAGGGGAAACATTCAGTACTTC. This encodes CASKTSGRGNIQYF.

The table lists this clone with a few counts. This chain connects TRBV19 to TRBJ1-1, with D possibly matching TRBD1 (6 bases). This CDR3 comprises 12 residues. CDR1 and CDR2 from the germline V gene are LNHDA and SQIVND (reference sequence). V was clipped by 4 bases and J by 8 bases, with 11 bases between them. As DNA, the CDR3 is TGTGCCAGTAGTACCTGGACAGAAGAAGCTTTCTTT. Translated, it gives CASSTWTEEAFF.

The rearrangement uses TRBV27 and TRBJ1-4, with D possibly being TRBD1 (5 bases). This CDR3 has 15 amino acids. With 0 bases removed from V and 6 bases from J, the gap between germline ends came to 11 bases. CDR1 MNHEY and CDR2 SMNVEV come from the germline V gene (reference sequence). CDR3 in amino acids: CASSLSGGGYEKLFF. CDR3 DNA: TGTGCCAGCAGTTTATCGGGCGGGGGTTATGAAAAACTGTTTTTT.

J is TRBJ2-1 and V is TRBV27; D perhaps matches TRBD2 (6 bases). This CDR3 is built from 17 residues. The V end lost 0 bases, the J end lost 4 bases, and 16 bases lay between the germline ends. The germline CDR1 and CDR2 sequences are MNHEY and SMNVEV (reference sequence). The CDR3 region has the DNA TGTGCCAGCAGTTTATCCCCCCCTAGCGCAAGTTACAATGAGCAGTTCTTC. Protein: CASSLSPPSASYNEQFF.

The rearrangement uses TRBV5-4 and TRBJ1-2; D might be TRBD1 (5 bases). Per the germline V gene, CDR1 is SGHNT and CDR2 is YYREEE (reference sequence). The length of the CDR3 is 15 residues. V was trimmed by 0 bases and J by 4 bases, leaving 13 bases between them. CDR3 region: CASSLEEGRSYGYTF. In DNA form, the CDR3 reads TGTGCCAGCAGCTTGGAGGAGGGGCGCTCCTATGGCTACACCTTC.

The chain couples TRBV28 to TRBJ2-5; 8 bases are shared with TRBD2. The J segment lost 5 bases and the V segment lost 5 bases, leaving 13 bases of the junction unmatched. The CDR3 extends over 16 amino acids. The V gene's germline CDR1 is MDHEN and CDR2 SYDVKM. CDR3 in DNA: TGTGCCAGCAGTGCATCGACTAGCGCGACTTGGGAGACCCAGTACTTC. Translating it yields CASSASTSATWETQYF.

This chain uses TRBV11-2 with TRBJ2-7; D perhaps matches TRBD2 (5 bases). The V end lost 2 bases, the J end lost 2 bases, and 10 bases lay between the germline ends. This CDR3 comprises 14 residues. Looked up from germline, CDR1 is SGHAT and CDR2 is FQNNGV. CDR3 loop: CASSLIGSTYEQYF. The CDR3 nucleotides are TGTGCCAGCAGCTTAATAGGGAGCACCTACGAGCAGTACTTC.

The chain joins TRBV4-2 to TRBJ1-2; TRBD1 is a possible D gene (5 bases). V lost 0 bases to trimming and J lost 5 bases, with 19 bases between them. Germline assignment: CDR1 LGHNA and CDR2 YNFKEQ. This CDR3 is 17 amino acids long. The CDR3 is CASSQDESTARRYGYTF. The DNA of the CDR3 is TGTGCCAGCAGCCAAGATGAATCGACAGCCCGCCGGTATGGCTACACCTTC.

The gene calls are TRBV6-2 or TRBV6-3 and TRBJ2-1; 8 nucleotides agree with TRBD2. This CDR3 is built from 16 residues. Germline V gene lookup returns CDR1 MNHEY and CDR2 SVGEGT. Trimming cost V 6 bases and J 3 bases; bases outside gene matches: 10. The CDR3 DNA reads TGTGCCAGCAGCCCGTGGACTAGCTGGGGCTACAATGAGCAGTTCTTC. Its translation: CASSPWTSWGYNEQFF.

The chain uses TRBV3-1 (or the pseudogene TRBV3-2) and TRBJ2-4; TRBD2 might be the D (6 bases). CDR3 size: 13 residues. V was pared by 0 bases and J by 10 bases, with 10 bases between. The germline V gene encodes CDR1 LGHDT and CDR2 YNNKEL (reference sequence). The CDR3 region is CASSQDVEGIQYF. In nucleotides, the CDR3 is TGTGCCAGCAGCCAAGATGTGGAGGGGATTCAGTACTTC.

V usage is TRBV28 and J usage is TRBJ1-2; D may be TRBD1 (5 bases). Per the germline V gene, CDR1 is MDHEN and CDR2 is SYDVKM. This CDR3 has 13 residues. Trimming left V 5 bases short and J 5 bases short, with 12 bases between. CDR3 in amino acids: CASSPPRQYGYTF. The CDR3 DNA follows: TGTGCCAGCAGTCCACCCCGACAGTATGGCTACACCTTC.

This chain uses TRBV30 with TRBJ1-3, with TRBD1 as a possible D gene (5 bases). The ends were cut back, 2 bases at V and 4 bases at J, with 9 bases in the middle. Germline V gene lookup returns CDR1 GTSNPN and CDR2 SVGIG (reference sequence). CDR3 length equals 13 residues. The CDR3 reads CAWSQGRGNTIYF. As DNA, the CDR3 is TGTGCCTGGAGTCAGGGAAGAGGAAACACCATATATTTT.